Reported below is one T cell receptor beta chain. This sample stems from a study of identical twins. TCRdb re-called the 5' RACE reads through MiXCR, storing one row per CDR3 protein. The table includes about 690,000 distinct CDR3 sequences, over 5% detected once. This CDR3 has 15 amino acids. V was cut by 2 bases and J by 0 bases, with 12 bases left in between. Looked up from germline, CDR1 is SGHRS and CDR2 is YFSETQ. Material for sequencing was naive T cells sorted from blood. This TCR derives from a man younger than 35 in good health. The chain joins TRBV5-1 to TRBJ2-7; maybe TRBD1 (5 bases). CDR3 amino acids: CASSLNQGISYEQYF. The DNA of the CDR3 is TGCGCCAGCAGCTTAAATCAGGGTATCTCCTACGAGCAGTACTTC.